The rows below give T cell receptor beta chains drawn from one sample of a study of blood T cells in healthy people across ages. TCRdb independently ran MiXCR on the 5' RACE reads; one entry per CDR3 protein. The sample consists of about 720,000 distinct CDR3 sequences, around a fifth of them appearing once. Sequenced input: blood. Source of these receptors: a man between 65 and 79 years old in good health. The CDR3 runs from the conserved cysteine through the conserved F or W. The D gene is left open where the match is weak. Size is omitted from some rows. Given values are once, few, many or a class for expanded clones.

clone_size j_call d_call v_call cdr3_nt cdr3_aa
- TRBJ2-7 - TRBV12-3/TRBV12-4 TGTGCCAGCAGTTCGACTACAACCCCGAACGAGCAGTACTTC CASSSTTTPNEQYF
- TRBJ2-5 TRBD2 TRBV20-1 TGCAGTGCTAGAGAGTTAGCGGGGGCCTGGGAGACCCAGTACTTC CSARELAGAWETQYF
- TRBJ2-1 - TRBV20-1 TGCAGTGGGAGTCGGCCCAGGGTAGGCAATGAGCAGTTCTTC CSGSRPRVGNEQFF
few TRBJ2-3 - TRBV29-1 TGCAGCGTTGAATTGGTGAGCACAGATACGCAGTATTTT CSVELVSTDTQYF
few TRBJ1-1 - TRBV27 TGTGCCAGTCGAGTTCTTCTAACAGGCGGGGAACCCACTGAAGCTTTCTTT CASRVLLTGGEPTEAFF
- TRBJ2-5 - TRBV19 TGTGCCAGCGCCCGGGGAGAAGAGACCCAGTACTTC CASARGEETQYF
- TRBJ2-7 - TRBV10-3 TGTGCCATCAGTCAGAGCGGCCAGGACGAGCAGTACTTC CAISQSGQDEQYF
few TRBJ2-2 - TRBV21-1 TGTGCCAGCACCTTCCTGGGACTAGCGGTTACCGGGGAGCTGTTTTTT CASTFLGLAVTGELFF
few TRBJ2-4 TRBD1 TRBV6-6 TGTGCCAGCAGTTACTCGGGGACAGAGAAGGGTCAGTACTTC CASSYSGTEKGQYF
- TRBJ1-2 TRBD1 TRBV29-1 TGCAGCGTTGAAGGGGTCGGACAGGGGAACTATGGCTACACCTTC CSVEGVGQGNYGYTF
many TRBJ2-3 - TRBV28 TGTGCCAGCAGTTCAGGCGGTTATACGCAGTATTTT CASSSGGYTQYF
few TRBJ2-1 - TRBV21-1 TGTGCCAGCAGGACTAGGAAGGCCTACAATGAGCAGTTCTTC CASRTRKAYNEQFF
few TRBJ2-5 TRBD1 TRBV10-3 TGTGCCACCGGGACAGGGGGAGAGACCCAGTACTTC CATGTGGETQYF
few TRBJ2-5 TRBD2 TRBV11-3 TGTGCCAGCAGCTTAGTTGGGACTAGGACGTTCTTC CASSLVGTRTFF
few TRBJ2-1 - TRBV24-1 TGTGCCACCAGTGATTTTCCTAGGACAGACGGCTCCTACAATGAGCAGTTCTTC CATSDFPRTDGSYNEQFF
- TRBJ1-1 - TRBV12-3/TRBV12-4 TGTGCCAGCAGCCCCTCAGATAACACTGAAGCTTTCTTT CASSPSDNTEAFF
- TRBJ2-5 - TRBV9 TGTGCCAGCAGCGTAGGCGGAGAGGGAGAGACCCAGTACTTC CASSVGGEGETQYF
- TRBJ1-2 - TRBV7-7 TGTGCCAGCAGCTCAGGACCAGCTTTACTTGCTAACTATGGCTACACCTTC CASSSGPALLANYGYTF
- TRBJ1-5 TRBD1 TRBV29-1 TGCAGCGTTGGGCCAGGGGGCGCGGGTCAGCCCCAGCATTTT CSVGPGGAGQPQHF
- TRBJ1-1 TRBD1 TRBV7-9 TGTGCCAGCAGACCCGACACACAGGGGGCCATTGGCACTGAAGCTTTCTTT CASRPDTQGAIGTEAFF
few TRBJ2-3 - TRBV28 TGTGCCGCCGGACGGGCCCTGACCACGGGTCTCGCAGATACGCAGTATTTT CAAGRALTTGLADTQYF
few TRBJ2-7 - TRBV3-1 TGTGCCAGCAGCCAATCGCCGGAAACCTACGAGCAGTACTTC CASSQSPETYEQYF
few TRBJ2-3 TRBD1 TRBV29-1 TGCAGCGTTGAAGATATAATGGGACAGACTAGCACAGATACGCAGTATTTT CSVEDIMGQTSTDTQYF
- TRBJ2-3 - TRBV12-3/TRBV12-4 TGTGCCAGCAGTTTTCCGGAAAGCACAGATACGCAGTATTTT CASSFPESTDTQYF
- TRBJ1-1 TRBD1 TRBV6-5 TGTGCCAGCAGGGGCCGGGACAGGGCCCCTCTGGCTTTCTTT CASRGRDRAPLAFF
once TRBJ2-5 TRBD2 TRBV5-1 TGCGCCAGCAGCCTCGCGCCGGGACTAGCAGCTGAAGAGACCCAGTACTTC CASSLAPGLAAEETQYF
- TRBJ2-6 - TRBV13 TGTGCCAGCAGCTTACGCGTCGGCTCTGGGGCCAACGTCCTGACTTTC CASSLRVGSGANVLTF
few TRBJ2-5 TRBD1 TRBV20-1 TGCAGTGCCGTTCCCGGGACAGGGGAGGGAGAGACCCAGTACTTC CSAVPGTGEGETQYF
- TRBJ2-4 - TRBV24-1 TGTGCCACCAGTGACACACGGGCAGCCAAAAACATTCAGTACTTC CATSDTRAAKNIQYF
- TRBJ2-7 TRBD2 TRBV10-3 TGTGCCGCGTCACTAGCGGGGGAAAACTACGAGCAGTACTTC CAASLAGENYEQYF
many TRBJ1-4 - TRBV7-9 TGTGCCAGCACCACCGGACTAAATGAAAAACTGTTTTTT CASTTGLNEKLFF
few TRBJ1-2 - TRBV12-3/TRBV12-4 TGTGCCAGCAGCCAGACGGGGCGCCGGCAATATGGCTACACCTTC CASSQTGRRQYGYTF
- TRBJ2-1 - TRBV10-3 TGTGCCATCAGTGACTTCGGAACGGACACCTACAATGAGCAGTTCTTC CAISDFGTDTYNEQFF
- TRBJ1-2 - TRBV29-1 TGCAGCGTCGCGGTTTCGGGGGGCTACACCTTC CSVAVSGGYTF
- TRBJ1-4 - TRBV7-2 TGTGCCAGCAGCTCACCCCGGGGGAGTGCAACTAATGAAAAACTGTTTTTT CASSSPRGSATNEKLFF
- TRBJ2-3 TRBD2 TRBV5-1 TGCGCCAGCAGCATGATCCTAGCGGGCAGCACAGATACACAGTATTTT CASSMILAGSTDTQYF
- TRBJ2-1 - TRBV5-1 TGCGCCAGCAGCCGGGGTGGCTATGAGCAGTTCTTC CASSRGGYEQFF
- TRBJ1-5 - TRBV28 TGTGCCAGCAACCCGCCGGGGGGGTACAATCAGCCCCAGCATTTT CASNPPGGYNQPQHF
- TRBJ2-7 TRBD1 TRBV19 TGTGCCACCTCCGGACAGGGACGGACCGAGCAGTACTTC CATSGQGRTEQYF
few TRBJ1-2 TRBD1 TRBV6-5 TGTGCCAGCAGGACAGGGACTTTCGATGGCTACACCTTC CASRTGTFDGYTF
- TRBJ2-1 TRBD1 TRBV4-3 TGCGCCAGCAGCCAGGGACAGGGACCCTACAATGAGCAGTTCTTC CASSQGQGPYNEQFF
- TRBJ1-5 - TRBV7-2 TGTGCCAGCAGCTCCGGGGGGTTGGGAGCTCAGCCCCAGCATTTT CASSSGGLGAQPQHF
many TRBJ1-2 - TRBV7-8 TGTGCCAGCAGCTTACCTCCGAGGGGGGGTTCGGGCGGCTACACCTTC CASSLPPRGGSGGYTF
many TRBJ1-1 - TRBV5-1 TGCGCCAGCAGCCCGGGACCCACCCCGAACACTGAAGCTTTCTTT CASSPGPTPNTEAFF
- TRBJ2-1 TRBD2 TRBV12-3/TRBV12-4 TGTGCCAGCAGCGAAGCGCGGGGGTCAGTTTATAATGAGCAGTTCTTC CASSEARGSVYNEQFF